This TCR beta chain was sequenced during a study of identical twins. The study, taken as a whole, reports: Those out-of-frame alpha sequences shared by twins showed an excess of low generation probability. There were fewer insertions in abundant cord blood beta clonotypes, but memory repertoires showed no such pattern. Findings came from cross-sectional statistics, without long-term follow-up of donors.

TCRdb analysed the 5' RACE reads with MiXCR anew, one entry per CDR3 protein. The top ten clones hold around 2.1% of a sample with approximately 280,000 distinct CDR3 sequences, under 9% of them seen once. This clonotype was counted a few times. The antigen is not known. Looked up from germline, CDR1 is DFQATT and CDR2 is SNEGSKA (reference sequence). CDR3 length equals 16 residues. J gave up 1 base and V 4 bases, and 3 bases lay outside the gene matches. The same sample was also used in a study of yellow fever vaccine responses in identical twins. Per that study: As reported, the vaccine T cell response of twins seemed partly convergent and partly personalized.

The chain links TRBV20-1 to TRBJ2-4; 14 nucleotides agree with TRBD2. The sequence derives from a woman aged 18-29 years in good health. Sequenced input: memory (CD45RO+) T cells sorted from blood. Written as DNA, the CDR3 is TGCAGTGCTAAGACTAGCGGGGGGGTTGCCAAAAACATTCAGTACTTC. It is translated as CSAKTSGGVAKNIQYF.